This T cell receptor (beta chain) was sequenced during a study of monozygotic twins with inflammatory bowel disease (dated by TCRdb to between 2018 and 2021). Concerning the study at large: In total, around 30 monozygotic twin pairs made up the full study: 19 Danish pairs, all IBD-discordant, plus nine German pairs, of which four were IBD-concordant and five were IBD-discordant. The search for disease-associated traits relied mainly on comparing, within discordant pairs, IBD patients with their genetically identical healthy co-twins. Each individual had, on average, about 151 000 unique TCRalpha sequences and 181 000 unique TCRbeta sequences available for analysis. Overall results and qualifications from the work: The analysis was unable to tell apart different T cell subtypes. No single strong signal or clonotype linked to IBD turned up in the results, so the idea that one exists was not supported. Compared with healthy twins, IBD patients shared fewer clonotypes with other individuals, and the difference was most pronounced in patients with signs of disease activity. Concordant and discordant twins showed no difference in repertoire similarity, possibly because of limited statistical power. Because patients were on differing immunosuppressive treatments, the repertoires may have picked up extra background noise and inter-individual variability. A decrease in TCRbeta repertoire diversity, as measured by inverse Simpson index, was observed in IBD patients compared with their healthy co-twins.

For this clonotype: Its antigen is currently not known.

Library preparation used 5' RACE. Each TCR library was prepared from around 3,200 ng of total RNA. For each sample, cDNA synthesis with SMARTScribe reverse transcriptase was split into eight separate reactions. During cDNA synthesis, template switching was used to introduce unique molecular identifiers that contained a 6-nucleotide sample barcode. Two nested PCRs of roughly 16 and 10 cycles amplified the TCRalpha and TCRbeta cDNA, and bead purification followed each PCR. Before amplification, the cDNA was both treated with uracil DNA-glycosylase and purified with the QIAquick PCR purification kit. The second PCR was the step at which Illumina TruSeq-compatible adapters and sample-specific barcodes were added. TapeStation and Qubit were used to check library quality and concentration, and 4.5 to 5 ng of each library was pooled. Sequencing of pooled libraries was carried out on an Illumina HiSeq2500 single-index Rapid Run using 2 x 100 bp reads and custom sequencing primers. Per the authors' processing: PCR and sequencing errors were corrected by UMI-based consensus assembly using MiGEC version 1.2.6. V(D)J alignment, clonotype assembly and CDR3 extraction were performed with MiXCR version 2.1.1. Gene usage, clonotype sharing and MAIT/NKT TCR abundance were normalised by analysing the top 1000, 10 000 and 20 000 clonotypes per sample. Diversity was computed as the inverse Simpson index with the vegan R package after downsampling to 27 000 UMIs. Paired Mann-Whitney U tests were applied to discordant twin pairs, and Benjamini-Hochberg correction was used for multiple testing. TCRdb reprocessed the reads, reporting each CDR3 protein sequence once and no DNA. The V and J calls and clone size are TCRdb's, not the authors'. The sample's table lists a count of 170,000 or so distinct CDR3 sequences. Approximately 7% of the sample belongs to the ten largest clones.

From each donor, an approximately 2.6 ml peripheral blood sample was collected into PAXgene tubes and kept at -80 degrees C. Without any T cell sorting, total RNA was extracted from whole blood using the PAXgene blood miRNA kit on an automated QIAcube. Peripheral blood from monozygotic twin pairs concordant or discordant for inflammatory bowel disease was subjected to deep TCRalpha and TCRbeta repertoire profiling with unique molecular barcoding. Smoking habits were recorded for all twin pairs, with individuals classified as current, former or never smokers. This receptor was taken from a human donor with ulcerative colitis or Crohn's disease, or a healthy co-twin of an affected twin (not recorded which). The sequenced sample was blood.

The CDR3 is CASSPYGGGPRGKTEAFF. The chain couples TRBV3-1 to TRBJ1-1; the TCRdb call, TRBD1, lacks DNA for checking. Sequences LGHDT (CDR1) and YNNKEL (CDR2) are obtained from the germline V gene (reference sequence). Taken from cysteine to phenylalanine, the CDR3 has 18 residues. No coding sequence is recorded.